This T cell receptor (beta chain) was recorded in a study of cytomegalovirus exposure and HLA in healthy donors. Overall study context: Among about 179 million T cells, an earlier analysis found roughly 120 million unique TCR beta sequences.

Despite likely unrecorded immune exposures, the donors were nominally healthy at the time of sampling. PCR involved 60 Vbeta and 13 Jbeta primers. The data were produced by immunoSEQ multiplex PCR, yet TCRdb's version contains in-frame clones alone and is incomplete. The repertoire holds 90,000 to 140,000 clones, with under 85% as singletons. With 3 bases removed from V and 2 bases from J, the gap between germline ends came to 9 bases. Germline assignment: CDR1 SNHLY and CDR2 FYNNEI. This CDR3 spans 14 amino acids. V is TRBV2 and J is TRBJ2-3, with D hard to call. The sample was PBMCs. This TCR derives from a man aged 40-50 years in good health and CMV-seronegative. This CDR3 is CASSDYLYTDTQYF. In DNA form, the CDR3 reads TGTGCCAGCAGTGACTACCTCTACACAGATACGCAGTATTTT.